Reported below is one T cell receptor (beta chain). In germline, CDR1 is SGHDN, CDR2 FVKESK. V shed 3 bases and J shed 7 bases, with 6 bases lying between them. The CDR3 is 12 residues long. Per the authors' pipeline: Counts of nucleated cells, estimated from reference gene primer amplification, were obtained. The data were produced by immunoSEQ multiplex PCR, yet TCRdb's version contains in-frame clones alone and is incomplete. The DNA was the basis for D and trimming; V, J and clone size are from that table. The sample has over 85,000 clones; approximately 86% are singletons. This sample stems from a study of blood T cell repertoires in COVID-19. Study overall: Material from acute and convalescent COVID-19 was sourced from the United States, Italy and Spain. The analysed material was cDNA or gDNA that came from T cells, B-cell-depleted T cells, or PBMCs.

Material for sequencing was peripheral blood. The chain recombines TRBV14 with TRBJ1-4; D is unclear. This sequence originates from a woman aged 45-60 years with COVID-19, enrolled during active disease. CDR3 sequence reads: CASSHVSEKLFF. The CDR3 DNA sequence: TGTGCCAGCAGCCACGTGAGTGAAAAACTGTTTTTT.